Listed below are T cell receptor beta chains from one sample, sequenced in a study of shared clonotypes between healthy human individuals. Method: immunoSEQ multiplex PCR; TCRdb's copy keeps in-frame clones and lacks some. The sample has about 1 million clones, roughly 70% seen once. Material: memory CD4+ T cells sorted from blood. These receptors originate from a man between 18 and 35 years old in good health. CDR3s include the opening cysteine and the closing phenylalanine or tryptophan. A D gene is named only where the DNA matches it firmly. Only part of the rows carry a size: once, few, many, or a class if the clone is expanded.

CASSLSPAGDEQFF | TGTGCCAGCAGCTTAAGTCCGGCGGGGGACGAGCAGTTCTTC | once | TRBJ2-1 | TRBV7-3 | TRBD2
CASSHPGQGYGYTF | TGCGCCAGCAGCCACCCGGGACAGGGGTATGGCTACACCTTC | NA | TRBJ1-2 | TRBV4-3 | TRBD1
CASSYSSGPGNTIYF | TGTGCCAGCAGTTACTCGAGTGGGCCTGGAAACACCATATATTTT | NA | TRBJ1-3 | TRBV6-6 | NA
CATNMGLNTEAFF | TGTGCCACTAATATGGGGTTGAACACTGAAGCTTTCTTT | NA | TRBJ1-1 | TRBV10-3 | NA
CASSLTGVPGELFF | TGTGCCAGCAGTCTGACAGGGGTCCCCGGGGAGCTGTTTTTT | NA | TRBJ2-2 | TRBV28 | TRBD1
CASSYIGQGATDTQYF | TGTGCCAGCAGCTATATAGGACAGGGGGCCACAGATACGCAGTATTTT | NA | TRBJ2-3 | TRBV7-2 | TRBD1
CAITDRGQQPQHF | TGCGCCATCACGGACAGGGGGCAACAGCCCCAGCATTTT | few | TRBJ1-5 | TRBV5-1 | TRBD1
CASSFGPGETQYF | TGTGCCAGCAGCTTTGGGCCGGGCGAGACCCAGTACTTC | NA | TRBJ2-5 | TRBV7-9 | NA
CASSLGDSGNTIYF | TGCGCCAGCAGCTTAGGGGACAGTGGAAACACCATATATTTT | NA | TRBJ1-3 | TRBV5-1 | TRBD1
CASSSPGVFGNQPQHF | TGTGCCAGCAGTTCCCCCGGGGTATTTGGCAATCAGCCCCAGCATTTT | NA | TRBJ1-5 | TRBV28 | NA
CASSSQGYTDTQYF | TGTGCCAGCAGTTCCCAGGGCTACACAGATACGCAGTATTTT | NA | TRBJ2-3 | TRBV6-5 | NA
CASSSEGRPGYEQYF | TGTGCCAGCAGCTCGGAGGGACGGCCAGGCTACGAGCAGTACTTC | NA | TRBJ2-7 | TRBV5-4 | NA
CASSTRDGPNQPQHF | TGTGCCAGCAGTACGAGGGACGGACCCAATCAGCCCCAGCATTTT | NA | TRBJ1-5 | TRBV11-2 | NA
CASSLGTGGTGELFF | TGTGCCAGCAGCTTAGGGACCGGCGGCACCGGGGAGCTGTTTTTT | NA | TRBJ2-2 | TRBV11-3 | NA
CASSLYPTGGTDTQYF | TGTGCCAGCAGCTTATACCCCACGGGGGGCACAGATACGCAGTATTTT | few | TRBJ2-3 | TRBV7-3 | NA
CASSPGAVNNYGYTF | TGTGCCAGCTCACCAGGCGCAGTGAATAACTATGGCTACACCTTC | NA | TRBJ1-2 | TRBV18 | NA
CASSVDRGYSNQPQHF | TGTGCCAGCAGTGTTGACAGGGGGTATAGCAATCAGCCCCAGCATTTT | once | TRBJ1-5 | TRBV6-1 | TRBD1
CASSRFGTAFSYEQYF | TGTGCCAGCAGCCGATTCGGGACAGCGTTCTCCTACGAGCAGTACTTC | NA | TRBJ2-7 | TRBV7-2 | TRBD1
CASSEAQGSGANVLTF | TGTGCCAGCAGTGAAGCGCAGGGCTCTGGGGCCAACGTCCTGACTTTC | NA | TRBJ2-6 | TRBV6-1 | NA
CASSQESGGRLGEQFF | TGCGCCAGCAGCCAAGAGTCGGGCGGGAGACTAGGTGAGCAGTTCTTC | NA | TRBJ2-1 | TRBV4-3 | TRBD2
CASSDESYGTYEQYF | TGCGCCAGCAGTGATGAGTCCTACGGAACCTACGAGCAGTACTTC | NA | TRBJ2-7 | TRBV10-1 | NA
CASSGDRRNTEAFF | TGTGCCAGTAGTGGGGACAGGAGGAACACTGAAGCTTTCTTT | few | TRBJ1-1 | TRBV19 | TRBD1
CASGSPQGGNHYEQYF | TGTGCTAGTGGTTCCCCCCAGGGGGGCAACCACTACGAGCAGTACTTC | NA | TRBJ2-7 | TRBV12-5 | NA
CASSPYGANVLTF | TGTGCCAGCAGCCCCTACGGGGCCAACGTCCTGACTTTC | NA | TRBJ2-6 | TRBV5-6 | NA
CASSIVRGRSDTQYF | TGTGCCAGTAGTATCGTCAGGGGGCGCTCAGATACGCAGTATTTT | NA | TRBJ2-3 | TRBV19 | TRBD1
CASSVGGNGNQPQHF | TGTGCCAGCAGTGTCGGGGGGAATGGCAATCAGCCCCAGCATTTT | NA | TRBJ1-5 | TRBV2 | NA
CASSRIAGLTDTQYF | TGTGCCAGCAGCCGCATAGCGGGTTTGACAGATACGCAGTATTTT | NA | TRBJ2-3 | TRBV9 | TRBD2
CAWIRGSYNEQFF | TGTGCCTGGATTAGGGGTTCCTACAATGAGCAGTTCTTC | NA | TRBJ2-1 | TRBV30 | NA
CASSEEGQNSPLHF | TGTGCCAGCAGTGAAGAAGGACAGAATTCACCCCTCCACTTT | NA | TRBJ1-6 | TRBV2 | NA
CAWSAGPNRLYEQYF | TGTGCCTGGAGCGCGGGTCCGAACCGCCTCTACGAGCAGTACTTC | NA | TRBJ2-7 | TRBV30 | NA
CAINSGALNYEQYF | TGTGCCATCAATAGCGGGGCCCTGAACTACGAGCAGTACTTC | NA | TRBJ2-7 | TRBV10-3 | TRBD2
CASRPTAGGLDTQYF | TGTGCCAGCAGGCCAACGGCGGGGGGTCTAGATACGCAGTATTTT | NA | TRBJ2-3 | TRBV7-6 | TRBD2
CASSLSGSTSDTQYF | TGTGCCAGCAGCTTAAGCGGGAGCACGTCAGATACGCAGTATTTT | NA | TRBJ2-3 | TRBV7-2 | TRBD2
CASSGGGGVSRRKLFF | TGTGCCAGCAGTGGCGGTGGGGGGGTTAGTCGGAGAAAACTGTTTTTT | NA | TRBJ1-4 | TRBV28 | NA
CASSQDPTDTQYF | TGTGCCAGCAGCCAAGACCCCACAGATACGCAGTATTTT | NA | TRBJ2-3 | TRBV7-9 | NA
CASSDLGHSYGYTF | TGTGCCAGCAGTGACCTCGGACATTCCTATGGCTACACCTTC | NA | TRBJ1-2 | TRBV6-5 | NA
CASSSYFASGASARNTQYF | TGTGCCAGCAGTTCATATTTCGCTAGCGGGGCCTCGGCCAGGAATACGCAGTATTTT | few | TRBJ2-3 | TRBV28 | TRBD2
CAIKGDWIYEQYF | TGTGCCATCAAGGGGGACTGGATCTACGAGCAGTACTTC | NA | TRBJ2-7 | TRBV10-3 | NA
CASSSRPGAEQYF | TGTGCCAGCAGCTCCAGGCCCGGGGCGGAGCAGTACTTC | few | TRBJ2-7 | TRBV13 | NA
CASSFRRTGINTDTQYF | TGTGCCAGCAGTTTTCGACGGACAGGGATTAACACAGATACGCAGTATTTT | NA | TRBJ2-3 | TRBV27 | TRBD1
CASGRDIKANYGYTF | TGTGCCAGCGGCCGGGACATAAAGGCTAACTATGGCTACACCTTC | NA | TRBJ1-2 | TRBV6-1 | NA
CASSSGTSGRYEQYF | TGTGCCAGCAGTTCCGGGACTAGCGGGAGATACGAGCAGTACTTC | NA | TRBJ2-7 | TRBV5-4 | TRBD2
CASSLSGIEGETQYF | TGCGCCAGCAGCTTGTCAGGGATAGAGGGGGAGACCCAGTACTTC | NA | TRBJ2-5 | TRBV5-1 | NA
CASSQVGAMGETQYF | TGTGCCAGCAGCCAAGTGGGGGCGATGGGAGAGACCCAGTACTTC | NA | TRBJ2-5 | TRBV7-9 | NA
CASSILPKALSHSPLHF | TGTGCCAGTAGTATCCTACCCAAGGCCCTTTCCCATTCACCCCTCCACTTT | few | TRBJ1-6 | TRBV19 | NA
CATLPLAASTDTQYF | TGTGCCACCCTCCCTCTAGCGGCTAGCACAGATACGCAGTATTTT | few | TRBJ2-3 | TRBV6-5 | TRBD2
CASSSRLAGGSGELFF | TGTGCCAGCAGCTCGAGACTAGCGGGGGGTTCCGGGGAGCTGTTTTTT | NA | TRBJ2-2 | TRBV7-8 | TRBD2